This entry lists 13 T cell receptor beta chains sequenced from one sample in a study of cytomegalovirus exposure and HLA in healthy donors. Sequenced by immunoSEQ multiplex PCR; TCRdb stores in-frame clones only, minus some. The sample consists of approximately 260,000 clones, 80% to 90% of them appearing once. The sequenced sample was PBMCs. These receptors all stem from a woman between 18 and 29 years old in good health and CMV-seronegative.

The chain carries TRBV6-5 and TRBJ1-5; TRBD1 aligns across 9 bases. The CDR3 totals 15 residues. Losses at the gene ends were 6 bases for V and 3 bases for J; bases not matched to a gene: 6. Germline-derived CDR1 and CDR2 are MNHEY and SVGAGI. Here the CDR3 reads CASSPRTGANQPQHF. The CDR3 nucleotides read TGTGCCAGCAGCCCTAGGACAGGGGCCAATCAGCCCCAGCATTTT.

The CDR3: CAWSAPTSGGETQYF. The CDR3 DNA reads TGTGCCTGGAGTGCCCCCACCTCCGGGGGAGAGACCCAGTACTTC. The genes are TRBV30 and TRBJ2-5, with D tentatively TRBD2 (6 bases). This CDR3 contains 15 residues. Germline V lookup: CDR1 GTSNPN, CDR2 SVGIG (reference sequence). The V end was cut by 1 base, the J end by 4 bases, with 16 bases between.

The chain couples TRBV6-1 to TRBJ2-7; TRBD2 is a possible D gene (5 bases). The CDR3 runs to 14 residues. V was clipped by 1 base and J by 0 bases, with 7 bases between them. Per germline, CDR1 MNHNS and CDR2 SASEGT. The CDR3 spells CASSEGGSSYEQYF. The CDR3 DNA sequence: TGTGCCAGCAGTGAAGGTGGGAGCTCCTACGAGCAGTACTTC.

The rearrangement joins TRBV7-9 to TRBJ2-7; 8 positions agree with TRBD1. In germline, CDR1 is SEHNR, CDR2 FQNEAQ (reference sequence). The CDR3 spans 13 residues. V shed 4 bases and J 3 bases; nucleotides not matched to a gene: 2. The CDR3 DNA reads TGTGCCAGCAGCTCACAGGGGGACTACGAGCAGTACTTC. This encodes CASSSQGDYEQYF.

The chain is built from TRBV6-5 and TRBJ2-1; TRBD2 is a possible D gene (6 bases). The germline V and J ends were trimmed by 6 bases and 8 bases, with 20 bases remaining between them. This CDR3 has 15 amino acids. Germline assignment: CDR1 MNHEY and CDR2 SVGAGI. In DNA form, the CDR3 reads TGTGCCAGCAGCAAGGAGTCAGGGAGGTTCTATGAGCAGTTCTTC. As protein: CASSKESGRFYEQFF.

This chain's CDR3 is CASSRTGNNQPQHF. The CDR3, as DNA: TGTGCCAGCAGTCGGACAGGGAACAATCAGCCCCAGCATTTT. V is TRBV11-2 and J is TRBJ1-5; 8 bases align to TRBD1. The CDR3 sequence is 14 residues long. In germline, CDR1 is SGHAT, CDR2 FQNNGV. V shed 6 bases, J shed 3 bases, and the junction held 4 bases outside the gene matches.

DNA for the CDR3: TGTGCCAGCAGCGGGCGACAGGGCGGTGAAGCTTTCTTT. Amino acids: CASSGRQGGEAFF. The rearrangement links TRBV7-3 to TRBJ1-1; TRBD1 agrees at 7 bases. V dropped 5 bases and J dropped 7; count of bases not matched to a gene: 7. CDR3 length: 13 amino acids. Germline CDR1 and CDR2: SGHTA and FQGTGA.

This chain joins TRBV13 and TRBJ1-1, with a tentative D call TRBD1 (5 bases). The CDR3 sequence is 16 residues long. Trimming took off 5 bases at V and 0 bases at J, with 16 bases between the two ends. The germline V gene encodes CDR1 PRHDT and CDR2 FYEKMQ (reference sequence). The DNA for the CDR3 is TGTGCCAGCAGCGGCCCAGGGTCTGGGATGAACACTGAAGCTTTCTTT. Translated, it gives CASSGPGSGMNTEAFF.

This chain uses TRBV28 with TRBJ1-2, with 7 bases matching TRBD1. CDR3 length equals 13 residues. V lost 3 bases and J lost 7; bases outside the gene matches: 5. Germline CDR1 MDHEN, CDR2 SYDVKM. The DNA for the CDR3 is TGTGCCAGCAGTTTTGGACACAGGGGTGGCTACACCTTC. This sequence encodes CASSFGHRGGYTF.

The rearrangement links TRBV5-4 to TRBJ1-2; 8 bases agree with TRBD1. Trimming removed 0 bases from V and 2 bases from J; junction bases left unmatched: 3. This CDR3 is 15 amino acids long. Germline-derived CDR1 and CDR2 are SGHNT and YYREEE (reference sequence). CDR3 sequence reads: CASSLVGTGNYGYTF. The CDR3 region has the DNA TGTGCCAGCAGCTTGGTGGGGACAGGAAACTATGGCTACACCTTC.

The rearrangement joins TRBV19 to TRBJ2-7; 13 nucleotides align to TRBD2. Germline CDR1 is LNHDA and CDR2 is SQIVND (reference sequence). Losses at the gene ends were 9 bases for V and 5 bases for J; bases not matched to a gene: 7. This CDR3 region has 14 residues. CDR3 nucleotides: TGTGCCAGCGGACTAGCGGGAGTTCTGGACGAGCAGTACTTC. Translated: CASGLAGVLDEQYF.

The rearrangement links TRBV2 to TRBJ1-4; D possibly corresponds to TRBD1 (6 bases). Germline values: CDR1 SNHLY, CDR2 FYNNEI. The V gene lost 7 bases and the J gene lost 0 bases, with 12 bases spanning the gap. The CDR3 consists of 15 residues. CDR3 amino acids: CASNNQGSTNEKLFF. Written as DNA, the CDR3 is TGTGCCAGCAATAACCAGGGGTCAACTAATGAAAAACTGTTTTTT.

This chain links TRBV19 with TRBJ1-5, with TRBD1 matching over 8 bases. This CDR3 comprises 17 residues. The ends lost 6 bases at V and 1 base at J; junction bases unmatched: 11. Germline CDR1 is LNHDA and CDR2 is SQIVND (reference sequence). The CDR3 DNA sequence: TGTGCCAGTAGATCCAGGACAGGGCAAGGGAGCAATCAGCCCCAGCATTTT. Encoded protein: CASRSRTGQGSNQPQHF. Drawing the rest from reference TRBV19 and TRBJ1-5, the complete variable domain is DGGITQSPKYLFRKEGQNVTLSCEQNLNHDAMYWYRQDPGQGLRLIYYSQIVNDFQKGDIAEGYSVSREKKESFPLTVTSAQKNPTAFYLCASRSRTGQGSNQPQHFGDGTRLSIL.